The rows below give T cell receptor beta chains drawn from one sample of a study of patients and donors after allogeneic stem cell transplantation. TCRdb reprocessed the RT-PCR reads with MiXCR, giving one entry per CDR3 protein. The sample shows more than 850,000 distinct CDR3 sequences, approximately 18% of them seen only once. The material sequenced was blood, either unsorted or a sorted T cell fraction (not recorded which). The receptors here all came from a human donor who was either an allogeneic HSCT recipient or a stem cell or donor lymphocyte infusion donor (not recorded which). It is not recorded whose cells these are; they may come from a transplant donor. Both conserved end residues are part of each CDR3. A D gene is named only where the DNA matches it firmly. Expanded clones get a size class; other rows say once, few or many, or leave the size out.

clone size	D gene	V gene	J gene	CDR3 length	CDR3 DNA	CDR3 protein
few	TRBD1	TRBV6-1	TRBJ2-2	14	TGTGCCAGCAGAGCCGGGACAGGGCCCGGGGAGCTGTTTTTT	CASRAGTGPGELFF
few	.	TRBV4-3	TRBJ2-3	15	TGCGCCAGCAGCCAGGACATCTCTAGCACAGATACGCAGTATTTT	CASSQDISSTDTQYF
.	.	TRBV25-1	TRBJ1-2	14	TGTGCCAGCAGTAGGGCGGGGGCAGACTATGGCTACACCTTC	CASSRAGADYGYTF
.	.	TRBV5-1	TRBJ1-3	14	TGCGCCAGCAGCCCGGACGGGGTTGGTAACACCATATATTTT	CASSPDGVGNTIYF
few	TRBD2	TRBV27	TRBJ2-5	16	TGTGCCAGCAGTTTATTGACGGGAGGGCCCGTAGAGACCCAGTACTTC	CASSLLTGGPVETQYF
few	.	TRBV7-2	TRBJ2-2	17	TGTGCCAGCAGCTTAGCTAGCCTAGCTGCGGACACCGGGGAGCTGTTTTTT	CASSLASLAADTGELFF
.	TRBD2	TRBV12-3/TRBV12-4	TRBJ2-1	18	TGTGCCAGCAGTTTACGGCTAGCGGCATCGAATTCTGACAATGAGCAGTTCTTC	CASSLRLAASNSDNEQFF
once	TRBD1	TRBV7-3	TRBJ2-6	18	TGTGCCAGCAGCGATCCGGGACAGGGGTTAACTGGGGCCAACGTCCTGACTTTC	CASSDPGQGLTGANVLTF
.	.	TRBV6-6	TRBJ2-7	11	TGTGCCAGCAGGACCGCGGACGAGCAGTACTTC	CASRTADEQYF
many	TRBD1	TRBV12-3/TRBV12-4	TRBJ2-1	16	TGTGCCAGCAGTTTAGGCCCCGGGACAGGTCACAATGAGCAGTTCTTC	CASSLGPGTGHNEQFF
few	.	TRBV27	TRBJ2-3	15	TGTGCCAGCAGTTTAGGCAGGGTCTACACAGATACGCAGTATTTT	CASSLGRVYTDTQYF
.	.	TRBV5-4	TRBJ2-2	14	TGTGCCAGCAGCGGTGAGGTGAACACCGGGGAGCTGTTTTTT	CASSGEVNTGELFF
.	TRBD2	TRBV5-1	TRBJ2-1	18	TGCGCCAGCAGCTTGAGACAAACTTCGGGGGGGATATACAATGAGCAGTTCTTC	CASSLRQTSGGIYNEQFF